The following is a TCR beta chain sequence with its context. The data originate from a study of cytomegalovirus exposure and HLA in healthy donors. Study overall: It was reported in a later analysis that the 95 to 150 validation repertoires used the same platform as the approximately 650 first-cohort repertoires.

The method was immunoSEQ multiplex PCR; TCRdb's version includes in-frame clones alone and lacks a portion of them. The sample lists 95,000 to 150,000 clones, 90% to 96% occurring once. The sequence derives from a man aged 18 to 29 in good health and CMV-seronegative. The sequenced sample was PBMCs.

CDR3 region: CASSYFTGVNTGELFF. For the CDR3, the DNA is TGTGCCAGCAGTTACTTCACAGGGGTGAACACCGGGGAGCTGTTTTTT. The chain uses TRBV6-7 and TRBJ2-2, with TRBD1 identical over 7 bases. TRBV6-7 is marked as an open reading frame, function uncertain. J gave up 1 base and V 1 base, and 3 bases lay outside the gene matches. The CDR3 length is 16 residues.